The TCR beta chain described here comes from a study of cytomegalovirus exposure and HLA in healthy donors. Findings and limits, study-wide: Researchers catalogued 164 TCR beta chains as cytomegalovirus-associated. Most of the CMV-associated TCR beta chains (in a later analysis) appeared to be HLA-restricted.

PCR amplification relied on 60 Vbeta primers (plus 13 Jbeta primers). Profiling relied on immunoSEQ multiplex PCR, and the TCRdb table lists in-frame clones only, not all of them. The profile shows around 190,000 clones, around 90% of them singletons. In regard to this clone: Its antigen is undetermined.

The CDR3 is 15 residues long. Germline CDR1 reads GTSNPN; CDR2 reads SVGIG (reference sequence). The V end lost 0 bases, the J end lost 5 bases, and 11 bases lay between the germline ends. Sequenced material: PBMCs. V is TRBV30 and J is TRBJ1-6; D uncertain. This TCR came from a boy aged 2 to 10 in good health and CMV-seronegative. CDR3 residues: CAWSVKRLNNSPLHF. CDR3 in DNA: TGTGCCTGGAGTGTAAAGAGGCTGAATAATTCACCCCTCCACTTT.